The 27 T cell receptor beta chains reported below all come from one sample, sequenced in a study of T cell repertoires in cytomegalovirus infection. No antigen is known for these receptors. One entry per CDR3 protein results from TCRdb running MiXCR on the reads. The sample has hundreds of thousands of distinct CDR3 sequences; around 30% are singletons. Sequenced material: cultured PBMCs, taken from culture after CMV antigen stimulation. The receptors here all came from a human donor in good health (CMV status not recorded). Some clones in this sample may be carry-over from other donors' samples.

The chain combines TRBV10-3 with TRBJ2-7, with 8 positions matching TRBD2. Trimming removed 0 bases from V and 5 bases from J; junction bases left unmatched: 3. The CDR3 consists of 14 residues. Per the germline V gene, CDR1 is ENHRY and CDR2 is SYGVKD. The CDR3 here is CAISESSGNNEQYF. CDR3 coding DNA: TGTGCCATCAGTGAGTCTAGCGGGAACAACGAGCAGTACTTC.

The table lists this clonotype with a few counts. The rearrangement uses TRBV4-2 and TRBJ2-1, with 7 bases that match TRBD1. The length of the CDR3 is 15 residues. Germline CDR1 is LGHNA and CDR2 is YNFKEQ. V dropped 0 bases and J dropped 7; count of bases not matched to a gene: 6. The CDR3 nucleotides read TGTGCCAGCAGCCAAGAAGATTTACAGGGGAATGAGCAGTTCTTC. The encoded protein is CASSQEDLQGNEQFF.

This clonotype has only a few counts. The CDR3 DNA reads TGTGCCAGCAGCTTACTCGGGGCGGGGGATGATACGCAGTATTTT. It specifies CASSLLGAGDDTQYF. J is TRBJ2-3 and V is TRBV11-2; 7 bases align to TRBD2. There are 15 residues in the CDR3. The J segment lost 6 bases and the V segment lost 2 bases, leaving 8 bases of the junction unmatched. The germline V gene encodes CDR1 SGHAT and CDR2 FQNNGV.

The chain is built from TRBV18 and TRBJ1-5; a possible D gene is TRBD1 (5 bases). V was trimmed by 6 bases and J by 8 bases, leaving 17 bases between them. Germline CDR1 and CDR2: KGHSH and LQKENI. CDR3 length: 14 amino acids. The chain's CDR3 is CASSPGQGMKPQHF. Written as DNA, the CDR3 is TGTGCCAGCTCCCCCGGGCAGGGAATGAAGCCCCAGCATTTT.

The chain has TRBV10-3 and TRBJ2-2; D gene ambiguous. V dropped 0 bases and J dropped 4 bases, with 9 bases sitting between them. Per the germline V gene, CDR1 is ENHRY and CDR2 is SYGVKD. CDR3 length equals 15 residues. The DNA for the CDR3 is TGTGCCATCAGTGAGTCGTATGTGACCACCGGGGAGCTGTTTTTT. The encoded protein is CAISESYVTTGELFF.

This clonotype was seen many times. The chain has TRBV7-8 and TRBJ1-2; TRBD1 matches at 8 bases. CDR3 length: 18 residues. The ends lost 3 bases at V and 6 bases at J; junction bases unmatched: 18. CDR1 is SGHVS and CDR2 is FQNEAQ in the germline V gene. The CDR3 DNA reads TGTGCCAGCAGCTTCCCGCGAGCCCCGGACAGGGAACCCGATGGCTACACCTTC. Translating gives CASSFPRAPDREPDGYTF.

There are many counts of this clonotype. The genes are TRBV7-2 and TRBJ2-7; D is ambiguous. Germline assignment: CDR1 SGHTA and CDR2 FQGNSA. This CDR3 has 15 amino acids. Trimming stripped 1 base from V and 3 bases from J, with 13 bases between. The CDR3 is CASSLGDNTFYEQYF. In DNA form, the CDR3 reads TGTGCCAGCAGCTTAGGCGACAATACGTTCTACGAGCAGTACTTC.

The chain couples TRBV7-2 to TRBJ2-7; the D is unclear. Germline V CDR1 and CDR2: SGHTA, FQGNSA. The CDR3 runs to 12 residues. Trimming cost V 7 bases and J 7 bases, with 14 bases left between them. The CDR3 protein is CASMGPLREQYF. As DNA, the CDR3 is TGTGCCAGCATGGGTCCCCTGCGGGAGCAGTACTTC.

This clonotype was detected only a few times. V and J are TRBV4-1 and TRBJ1-1; weak D call: TRBD1 (6 bases). The ends were cut back, 3 bases at V and 6 bases at J, with 17 bases in the middle. This CDR3 comprises 15 residues. Per germline, CDR1 MGHRA and CDR2 YSYEKL. CDR3 loop: CASSHHDRRNAEAFF. The CDR3 nucleotides read TGCGCCAGCAGCCACCATGACAGGCGAAACGCTGAAGCTTTCTTT.

V is TRBV12-3 or TRBV12-4 and J is TRBJ2-7, with 8 positions matching TRBD2. V gave up 8 bases and J gave up 2 bases; unmatched junction bases: 11. This CDR3 spans 15 amino acids. CDR3 loop: CASQVGRGATYEQYF. The CDR3 DNA follows: TGTGCCAGCCAGGTGGGGCGGGGGGCCACCTACGAGCAGTACTTC.

The sample holds one count of this clonotype. The CDR3 sequence is CASSQDLRSPLHF. The CDR3 DNA is TGTGCCAGCAGCCAAGATCTACGGTCACCCCTCCACTTT. V and J are TRBV4-2 and TRBJ1-6; D is unresolved. V lost 0 bases to trimming and J lost 10 bases, with 7 bases between them. This CDR3 spans 13 amino acids. Germline assignment: CDR1 LGHNA and CDR2 YNFKEQ.

The chain carries TRBV5-4 and TRBJ2-5, with 8 bases lining up with TRBD1. CDR1 SGHNT and CDR2 YYREEE come from the germline V gene (reference sequence). The CDR3 loop spans 14 amino acids. V shed 3 bases, J shed 5 bases, and the junction held 6 bases outside the gene matches. The DNA of the CDR3 is TGTGCCAGCAGCTACGGACAGGGATTGGAGACCCAGTACTTC. Its translation: CASSYGQGLETQYF.

This clonotype has just a few counts. J is TRBJ2-1 and V is TRBV12-5; TRBD2 matches at 11 bases. Germline V lookup: CDR1 LGHNT, CDR2 FRNRAP. The CDR3 is 17 residues long. V was clipped by 4 bases and J by 6 bases; unmatched bases: 11. The DNA of the CDR3 is TGTGCTAGTGGTTCCACCTCGACTAGCGGGATAGTCAATGAGCAGTTCTTC. Amino acids: CASGSTSTSGIVNEQFF.

The V call is TRBV29-1, the J call TRBJ1-3; no clear D gene. The length of the CDR3 is 16 residues. CDR1 and CDR2 from the germline V gene are SQVTM and ANQGSEA. V was cut by 7 bases and J by 2 bases, with 21 bases left in between. CDR3 in DNA: TGCAGCGCCGGTACGGGGAACCCCTTGGCTGGAAACACCATATATTTT. Protein sequence: CSAGTGNPLAGNTIYF.

V and J are TRBV19 and TRBJ1-2; D not resolved. The ends were cut back, 1 base at V and 8 bases at J, with 11 bases in the middle. The CDR3 contains 13 residues. Germline V gene data show CDR1 as LNHDA and CDR2 as SQIVND (reference sequence). The CDR3 region has the DNA TGTGCCAGTAGTATAGCCCGCCGGGTCGGCTACACCTTC. The encoded protein is CASSIARRVGYTF.

V and J are TRBV5-4 and TRBJ2-7, with D possibly called TRBD1 or TRBD2 (5 bases each). The CDR3 totals 15 residues. CDR1 is SGHNT, CDR2 YYREEE, per germline (reference sequence). The V end lost 0 bases, the J end lost 0 bases, and 10 bases lay between the germline ends. The CDR3 bases are TGTGCCAGCAGCTTGGGAACGGGGCCCTCCTACGAGCAGTACTTC. This encodes CASSLGTGPSYEQYF. Looking up the rest from reference TRBV5-4 and TRBJ2-7 gives the full variable domain: ETGVTQSPTHLIKTRGQQVTLRCSSQSGHNTVSWYQQALGQGPQFIFQYYREEENGRGNFPPRFSGLQFPNYSSELNVNALELDDSALYLCASSLGTGPSYEQYFGPGTRLTVT.

The chain recombines TRBV12-3 or TRBV12-4 with TRBJ1-6, with a possible D match to TRBD1 (5 bases). CDR3 length: 14 amino acids. V was cut by 6 bases and J by 4 bases, with 10 bases left in between. CDR3 nucleotide sequence: TGTGCCAGCAGCGGACACGCTTATAATTCACCCCTCCACTTT. Its translation is CASSGHAYNSPLHF.

In its sample, this clonotype was seen once. The V gene is TRBV3-1, the J gene TRBJ2-7, with D perhaps matching TRBD2 (5 bases). The CDR3 extends over 15 amino acids. The germline gives CDR1 LGHDT, CDR2 YNNKEL (reference sequence). V was pared by 4 bases and J by 0 bases, with 13 bases between. CDR3 sequence: CASSPAGLSSYEQYF. In DNA form, the CDR3 reads TGTGCCAGCAGCCCTGCCGGACTGAGCTCCTACGAGCAGTACTTC.

The sample holds many counts of this clonotype. The J gene is TRBJ2-7, the V gene TRBV7-2; 10 bases agree with TRBD1. This CDR3 comprises 19 residues. Trimming took 5 bases from V and 4 from J; bases not matched to a gene: 20. CDR1 SGHTA and CDR2 FQGNSA come from the germline V gene. Here the CDR3 reads CASSPHQHQFRDRGYEQYF. The CDR3 DNA follows: TGTGCCAGCAGCCCACACCAGCACCAGTTCCGGGACAGGGGTTACGAGCAGTACTTC.

This chain connects TRBV5-6 to TRBJ1-5, with 7 bases matching TRBD1. The CDR3 spans 15 residues. J was trimmed by 4 bases and V by 1 base; bases with no gene match: 5. Germline V lookup: CDR1 SGHDT, CDR2 YYEEEE. This CDR3 is CASSLTGEINQPQHF. CDR3 DNA sequence: TGTGCCAGCAGCTTGACAGGGGAAATAAATCAGCCCCAGCATTTT.

This clonotype was observed a single time. The J gene is TRBJ1-1, the V gene TRBV6-6; D perhaps matches TRBD1 (6 bases). The CDR3 contains 16 residues. Trimming shortened V by 4 bases and J by 1 base, and 16 bases separated the two germline ends. Germline lookup yields CDR1 MNHNY and CDR2 SVGAGI (reference sequence). The CDR3 region is CASSSTLTGTNTEAFF. The DNA for the CDR3 is TGTGCCAGCAGTTCCACTCTGACAGGAACGAACACTGAAGCTTTCTTT.

This clonotype was counted a few times. The chain couples TRBV7-2 to TRBJ2-5; D is uncertain. Germline CDR1 reads SGHTA; CDR2 reads FQGNSA. The V gene lost 3 bases and the J gene lost 4 bases, with 6 bases spanning the gap. The CDR3 has 12 amino acids. CDR3 coding DNA: TGTGCCAGCAGCTTTGCGGTAGAGACCCAGTACTTC. Its translation is CASSFAVETQYF.

This clonotype was seen only a few times. This rearrangement joins TRBV4-2 to TRBJ2-7, with 12 bases identical to TRBD2. Trimming at V came to 0 bases and at J to 4 bases, leaving 13 bases not matched to a gene. Per germline, CDR1 LGHNA and CDR2 YNFKEQ. CDR3 size: 19 residues. The CDR3 region is CASSQDFVALAGGRYEQYF. In DNA form, the CDR3 reads TGTGCCAGCAGCCAAGATTTTGTTGCACTAGCGGGAGGAAGGTACGAGCAGTACTTC.

This chain joins TRBV5-4 and TRBJ2-7; 14 nucleotides agree with TRBD2. This CDR3 comprises 16 residues. CDR1 SGHNT and CDR2 YYREEE come from the germline V gene (reference sequence). V shed 3 bases, J shed 2 bases, and the junction held 4 bases outside the gene matches. CDR3 residues: CASSYGTSGRAYEQYF. The DNA for the CDR3 is TGTGCCAGCAGCTACGGGACTAGCGGGAGAGCCTACGAGCAGTACTTC.

Many counts were recorded for this clonotype. The J gene is TRBJ1-1, the V gene TRBV7-2; D perhaps matches TRBD1 (5 bases). V shed 3 bases and J shed 5 bases, with 13 bases lying between them. The CDR3 sequence is 14 residues long. Germline CDR1 is SGHTA and CDR2 is FQGNSA. CDR3 amino acids: CASSFPGMGTEAFF. CDR3 in DNA: TGTGCCAGCAGCTTCCCAGGGATGGGGACTGAAGCTTTCTTT. Full variable domain (outside the CDR3, taken from reference TRBV7-2 and TRBJ1-1): GAGVSQSPSNKVTEKGKDVELRCDPISGHTALYWYRQSLGQGLEFLIYFQGNSAPDKSGLPSDRFSAERTGGSVSTLTIQRTQQEDSAVYLCASSFPGMGTEAFFGQGTRLTVV.

The chain joins TRBV6-1 to TRBJ1-4; D is possibly TRBD1 (6 bases). CDR1 is MNHNS, CDR2 SASEGT, per germline. Trimming stripped 7 bases from V and 4 bases from J, with 28 bases between. The CDR3 length is 19 residues. The CDR3 region is CASNRRPPRGQGYNEKLFF. DNA of the CDR3: TGTGCCAGCAACCGAAGGCCCCCCCGCGGGCAGGGGTATAATGAAAAACTGTTTTTT.

The chain uses TRBV7-9 and TRBJ1-2; no clear D gene. This CDR3 has 17 residues. Germline loops: CDR1 SEHNR, CDR2 FQNEAQ (reference sequence). With 5 bases removed from V and 3 bases from J, the gap between germline ends came to 22 bases. The CDR3 sequence is CASSHLGVMPPHYGYTF. CDR3 nucleotide sequence: TGTGCCAGCAGCCATCTTGGGGTAATGCCCCCCCACTATGGCTACACCTTC.